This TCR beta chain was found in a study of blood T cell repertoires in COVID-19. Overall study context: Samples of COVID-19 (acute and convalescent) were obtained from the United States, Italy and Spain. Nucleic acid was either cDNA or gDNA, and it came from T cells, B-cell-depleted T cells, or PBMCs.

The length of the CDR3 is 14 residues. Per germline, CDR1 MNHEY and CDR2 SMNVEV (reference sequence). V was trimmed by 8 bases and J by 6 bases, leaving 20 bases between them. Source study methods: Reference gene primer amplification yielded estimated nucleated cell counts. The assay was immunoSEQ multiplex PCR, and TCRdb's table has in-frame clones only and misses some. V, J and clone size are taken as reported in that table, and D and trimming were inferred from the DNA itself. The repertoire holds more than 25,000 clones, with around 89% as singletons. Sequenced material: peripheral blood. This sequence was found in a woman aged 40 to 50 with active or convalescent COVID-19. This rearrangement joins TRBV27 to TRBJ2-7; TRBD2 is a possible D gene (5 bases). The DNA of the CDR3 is TGTGCCAGCTCCCTGGCGCAAGCGGTTGGCGAGCAGTACTTC. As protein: CASSLAQAVGEQYF.